This entry lists 6 T cell receptor beta chains sequenced from one sample in a study of T cell responses to AZD1222 COVID-19 vaccine. TCRdb keeps only in-frame clones here, not all; method: immunoSEQ multiplex PCR. The data hold 100,000 to 120,000 clones, with 82% observed a single time. The material sequenced was peripheral blood, taken on day 0 of AZD1222 vaccination. The receptors shown here come from an adult in good health.

The CDR3 nucleotides are TGTGCCAGCAGTGAACTCGGGAGCGGCCCAAACAATGAGCAGTTCTTC. It yields the protein CASSELGSGPNNEQFF. This chain connects TRBV25-1 to TRBJ2-1; D might be TRBD2 (6 bases). The length of the CDR3 is 16 residues. CDR1 is MGHDK and CDR2 is SYGVNS in the germline V gene. Trimming took 2 bases from V and 5 from J, leaving 16 bases between them.

The chain joins TRBV5-4 to TRBJ2-1; 10 bases match TRBD1. The length of the CDR3 is 17 residues. The ends lost 5 bases at V and 4 bases at J; junction bases unmatched: 12. CDR1 SGHNT and CDR2 YYREEE come from the germline V gene (reference sequence). CDR3 bases: TGTGCCAGCAGGAAGGACAGGGGGAGAACCAATTACAATGAGCAGTTCTTC. Its translation is CASRKDRGRTNYNEQFF.

V usage is TRBV10-2 and J usage is TRBJ2-2; D may be TRBD2 (5 bases). The CDR3 has 15 residues. The ends were cut back, 1 base at V and 7 bases at J, with 13 bases in the middle. The germline gives CDR1 WSHSY, CDR2 SAAADI. The CDR3 DNA sequence: TGCGCCAGCAGTGAGTTAAGGCTAGCCGGCGGGGAGCTGTTTTTT. Amino acid sequence: CASSELRLAGGELFF.

The V and J genes are TRBV27 and TRBJ2-7; the D call may be TRBD1 or TRBD2 (5 bases each). The V and J ends lost 3 bases and 2 bases respectively, with 14 bases between them. This CDR3 is 15 amino acids long. Germline values: CDR1 MNHEY, CDR2 SMNVEV (reference sequence). DNA of the CDR3: TGTGCCAGCAGTTTTTCCGGGACGGCGACCTACGAGCAGTACTTC. Amino acids: CASSFSGTATYEQYF.

The V gene is TRBV19, the J gene TRBJ2-2, with no clear D. There are 14 residues in the CDR3. Per the germline V gene, CDR1 is LNHDA and CDR2 is SQIVND (reference sequence). Trimming removed 5 bases at V and 8 bases at J, with 15 bases between. The CDR3 DNA is TGTGCCAGTAGTGCCGCCAACCGACCGGGGGAGCTGTTTTTT. It translates to CASSAANRPGELFF.

The chain combines TRBV5-1 with TRBJ1-1; unclear D gene. CDR3 length: 14 amino acids. Trimming removed 0 bases from V and 1 base from J, with 7 bases in between. Germline CDR1 reads SGHRS; CDR2 reads YFSETQ. The CDR3 spells CASSLAYGNTEAFF. CDR3 in DNA: TGCGCCAGCAGCTTGGCCTACGGGAACACTGAAGCTTTCTTT.